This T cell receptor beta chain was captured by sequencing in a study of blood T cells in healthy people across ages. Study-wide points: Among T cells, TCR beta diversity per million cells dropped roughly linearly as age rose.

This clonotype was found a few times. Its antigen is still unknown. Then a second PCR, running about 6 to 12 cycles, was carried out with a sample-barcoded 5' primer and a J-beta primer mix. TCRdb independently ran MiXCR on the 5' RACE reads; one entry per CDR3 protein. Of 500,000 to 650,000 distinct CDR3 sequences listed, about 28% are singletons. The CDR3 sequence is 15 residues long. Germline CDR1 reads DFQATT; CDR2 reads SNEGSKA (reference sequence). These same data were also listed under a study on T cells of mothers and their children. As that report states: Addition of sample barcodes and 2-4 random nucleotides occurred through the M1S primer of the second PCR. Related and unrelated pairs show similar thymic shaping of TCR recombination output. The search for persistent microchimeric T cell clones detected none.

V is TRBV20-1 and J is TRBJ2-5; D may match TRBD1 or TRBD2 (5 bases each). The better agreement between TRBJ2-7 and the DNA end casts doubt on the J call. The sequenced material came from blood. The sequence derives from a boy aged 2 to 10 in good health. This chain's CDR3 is CSATPRGRLPYEQYF. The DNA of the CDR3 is TGCAGTGCAACACCCCGGGGACGACTCCCCTACGAGCAGTACTTC.